A single sample is the source of the 20 T cell receptor beta chains below, sequenced in a study of blood T cell repertoires in COVID-19. Sequenced by immunoSEQ multiplex PCR; TCRdb stores in-frame clones only, minus some. The sample has 130,000 to 150,000 clones; about 87% are singletons. The specimen sequenced was PBMCs or T cells enriched from blood (not recorded which). The source is a man aged 55 to 70 who had recovered from COVID-19.

This chain joins TRBV19 and TRBJ2-6, with TRBD1 matching 8 bases. Losses at the gene ends were 3 bases for V and 0 bases for J; bases not matched to a gene: 7. This CDR3 region has 18 residues. Germline CDR1 reads LNHDA; CDR2 reads SQIVND (reference sequence). CDR3 nucleotide sequence: TGTGCCAGTAGTATTCCCAGGGGGCCCTCCTCTGGGGCCAACGTCCTGACTTTC. Protein product: CASSIPRGPSSGANVLTF.

The J gene is TRBJ1-5, the V gene TRBV28; D gene uncertain. V lost 5 bases and J lost 6, with 5 bases in between. Germline CDR1 and CDR2: MDHEN and SYDVKM. This CDR3 contains 11 residues. The CDR3 DNA reads TGTGCCAGCAGTGGACTTCAGCCCCAGCATTTT. It yields the protein CASSGLQPQHF.

The chain recombines TRBV12-3 or TRBV12-4 with TRBJ1-1; possibly TRBD1 for D (5 bases). Trimming cost V 7 bases and J 8 bases, with 11 bases left between them. The CDR3 is 11 amino acids. The chain's CDR3 is CASKVAGEAFF. The CDR3 DNA follows: TGTGCCAGCAAGGTAGCAGGGGAAGCTTTCTTT.

The chain combines TRBV6-1 with TRBJ1-2, with D unresolved. There are 15 residues in the CDR3. The V gene's germline CDR1 is MNHNS and CDR2 SASEGT. V gave up 3 bases and J gave up 7 bases, with 18 bases separating them. The chain's CDR3 is CASSEGWAGLSGYTF. The CDR3 region has the DNA TGTGCCAGCAGTGAGGGTTGGGCAGGATTAAGTGGCTACACCTTC.

The rearrangement links TRBV2 to TRBJ2-7, with 8 bases identical to TRBD2. Germline V gene data show CDR1 as SNHLY and CDR2 as FYNNEI. This CDR3 has 15 residues. V lost 7 bases, J lost 0 bases, and 8 bases stayed unmatched. CDR3 residues: CASTRGGGSSYEQYF. CDR3 in DNA: TGTGCCAGCACCCGCGGCGGGGGGAGCTCCTACGAGCAGTACTTC.

This rearrangement joins TRBV2 to TRBJ2-1; 14 bases are shared with TRBD2. The CDR3 length is 15 residues. CDR1 SNHLY and CDR2 FYNNEI come from the germline V gene. Losses at the gene ends were 3 bases for V and 15 bases for J; bases not matched to a gene: 10. The CDR3 nucleotides read TGTGCCAGCAGTGACCCGGGACTAGCGGGGGCTTCACCGTTCTTC. Residues: CASSDPGLAGASPFF.

J is TRBJ1-2 and V is TRBV4-2; TRBD1 aligns across 8 bases. Unmatched junction bases numbered 13, after V lost 3 bases and J lost 7 bases. This CDR3 is 16 amino acids long. Germline V gene sequence: CDR1 LGHNA, CDR2 YNFKEQ. The CDR3 DNA follows: TGTGCCAGCAGCCAGAAGCCGGGGCAGGGGGCTGGTGGCTACACCTTC. Its protein is CASSQKPGQGAGGYTF.

V usage is TRBV7-9 and J usage is TRBJ1-3; no reliable D call. The germline CDR1 and CDR2 sequences are SEHNR and FQNEAQ (reference sequence). There are 14 residues in the CDR3. V was shortened by 0 bases and J by 3 bases, with 6 bases between the two germline ends. CDR3 sequence reads: CASSLAGVGNTIYF. CDR3 in DNA: TGTGCCAGCAGCTTAGCCGGGGTTGGAAACACCATATATTTT.

The rearrangement links TRBV28 to TRBJ1-3; D is possibly TRBD1 (6 bases). The V end was cut by 3 bases, the J end by 4 bases, with 13 bases between. Germline CDR1 and CDR2: MDHEN and SYDVKM. The CDR3 consists of 15 residues. The CDR3 sequence is CASSFPGVGGNTIYF. The CDR3 nucleotides are TGTGCCAGCAGTTTCCCAGGGGTTGGGGGAAACACCATATATTTT.

The CDR3 here is CASVGVAGVAEQYF. The CDR3, as DNA: TGTGCCAGTGTGGGGGTAGCGGGAGTAGCCGAGCAGTACTTC. The chain recombines TRBV28 with TRBJ2-7; 9 bases line up with TRBD2. The CDR3 has 14 amino acids. With 9 bases clipped from V and 6 bases from J, the junction kept 12 bases outside the gene matches. Germline V lookup: CDR1 MDHEN, CDR2 SYDVKM.

The chain recombines TRBV19 with TRBJ2-4, with no clear D. The germline V and J ends were trimmed by 6 bases and 0 bases, with 15 bases remaining between them. In germline, CDR1 is LNHDA, CDR2 SQIVND (reference sequence). The CDR3 is 16 residues long. This CDR3 reads CASRLGSRVAKNIQYF. The CDR3 DNA reads as TGTGCCAGTAGGCTCGGAAGTCGGGTAGCCAAAAACATTCAGTACTTC.

There are many counts of this clone. The chain carries TRBV24-1 and TRBJ1-2; maybe TRBD1 (5 bases). In germline, CDR1 is KGHDR, CDR2 SFDVKD. V lost 2 bases to trimming and J lost 4 bases, with 7 bases between them. This CDR3 region has 13 residues. The CDR3: CATSDSRAYGYTF. CDR3 bases: TGTGCCACCAGTGATTCCAGGGCCTATGGCTACACCTTC.

The rearrangement joins TRBV2 to TRBJ1-1; no clear D. The CDR3 runs 15 residues. The germline V and J ends were trimmed by 2 bases and 5 bases, with 15 bases remaining between them. The germline V gene has CDR1 SNHLY and CDR2 FYNNEI. The CDR3 DNA sequence: TGTGCCAGCAGTGAACGACTGATAACATGGACTGAAGCTTTCTTT. It encodes CASSERLITWTEAFF.

This chain connects TRBV10-3 to TRBJ1-3, with 8 bases aligning to TRBD1. CDR3 length: 13 residues. V was clipped by 8 bases and J by 4 bases; unmatched bases: 4. CDR1 is ENHRY and CDR2 is SYGVKD in the germline V gene. For the CDR3, the DNA is TGTGCCATCGTGACAGGGGTCGGAAACACCATATATTTT. Residues: CAIVTGVGNTIYF.

The chain carries TRBV19 and TRBJ1-4; D uncertain. The length of the CDR3 is 14 residues. The V end was cut by 5 bases, the J end by 4 bases, with 11 bases between. The germline V gene encodes CDR1 LNHDA and CDR2 SQIVND (reference sequence). The CDR3 here is CASSLWRSNEKLFF. CDR3 nucleotide sequence: TGTGCCAGTAGTCTATGGCGGAGTAATGAAAAACTGTTTTTT.

This rearrangement joins TRBV3-1 (or the pseudogene TRBV3-2) to TRBJ2-7; D is possibly TRBD2 (6 bases). This CDR3 has 14 residues. The V end lost 1 base, the J end lost 6 bases, and 13 bases lay between the germline ends. Germline lookup yields CDR1 LGHDT and CDR2 YNNKEL (reference sequence). CDR3 in DNA: TGTGCCAGCAGCCAAGTAGGCGGGAAATCCGAGCAGTACTTC. This gives the protein CASSQVGGKSEQYF.

This chain joins TRBV5-1 and TRBJ2-1; D might be TRBD1 (6 bases). CDR1 SGHRS and CDR2 YFSETQ come from the germline V gene. The CDR3 loop spans 15 amino acids. V was trimmed by 4 bases and J by 4 bases, leaving 15 bases between them. CDR3 DNA: TGCGCCAGCAGCCAAGACAAGGACAGTTACAATGAGCAGTTCTTC. Translated: CASSQDKDSYNEQFF.

CDR3 sequence reads: CASRGLGRQPQHF. The CDR3 nucleotides are TGTGCCAGCAGGGGGCTGGGGAGGCAGCCCCAGCATTTT. The rearrangement uses TRBV12-3 or TRBV12-4 and TRBJ1-5, with a tentative D call TRBD1 (5 bases). The CDR3 loop spans 13 amino acids. V lost 6 bases and J lost 7, with 13 bases in between.

As regards this clone: Other DNA sequences in the same sample also yield this CDR3. J is TRBJ2-7 and V is TRBV11-2, with 7 bases identical to TRBD1. The CDR3 is 14 residues long. The germline V gene encodes CDR1 SGHAT and CDR2 FQNNGV. The ends lost 1 base at V and 2 bases at J; junction bases unmatched: 2. The CDR3 DNA reads TGTGCCAGCAGCTTAGGGCAGGGGGCCTACGAGCAGTACTTC. Protein sequence: CASSLGQGAYEQYF.

V usage is TRBV3-1 (or the pseudogene TRBV3-2) and J usage is TRBJ1-6; 8 bases line up with TRBD1. This CDR3 has 14 amino acids. V lost 4 bases to trimming and J lost 10 bases; unmatched junction nucleotides: 6. Germline CDR1 and CDR2: LGHDT and YNNKEL (reference sequence). Here the CDR3 DNA reads TGTGCCAGCAGCCTTGGACAGGGAAGATCACCCCTCCACTTT. Translating gives CASSLGQGRSPLHF.